Listed here are 27 T cell receptor beta chains from one sample, sequenced in a study of T cells in tuberculosis. The data were produced by immunoSEQ multiplex PCR, yet TCRdb's version contains in-frame clones alone and is incomplete. The sample contains tens of thousands of clones, around 92% of which appear only once. What was sequenced was PBMCs. The source is a donor aged 10 to 29 with latent tuberculosis or without tuberculosis infection. Some clones in this sample may be carry-over from other donors' samples.

The chain carries TRBV11-2 and TRBJ2-7; perhaps TRBD2 as D (5 bases). Germline V gene sequence: CDR1 SGHAT, CDR2 FQNNGV. This CDR3 contains 14 residues. Trimming took off 5 bases at V and 2 bases at J, with 13 bases between the two ends. CDR3 coding DNA: TGTGCCAGCAGCCCGATTAGAGGGCCCTACGAGCAGTACTTC. Its translation is CASSPIRGPYEQYF.

The chain joins TRBV7-8 to TRBJ1-2, with D possibly matching TRBD1 (5 bases). The CDR3 has 15 amino acids. The germline V and J ends were trimmed by 3 bases and 5 bases, with 16 bases remaining between them. Germline V lookup: CDR1 SGHVS, CDR2 FQNEAQ. The CDR3 nucleotides are TGTGCCAGCAGCTTGATAGACAGCTACGGGTATGGCTACACCTTC. This gives the protein CASSLIDSYGYGYTF. Together with reference TRBV7-8 and TRBJ1-2, the CDR3 gives the full variable domain: GAGVSQSPRYKVAKRGQDVALRCDPISGHVSLFWYQQALGQGPEFLTYFQNEAQLDKSGLPSDRFFAERPEGSVSTLKIQRTQQEDSAVYLCASSLIDSYGYGYTFGSGTRLTVV.

The chain has TRBV6-1 and TRBJ2-3; D remains ambiguous. Trimming cost V 10 bases and J 0 bases, with 14 bases left between them. This CDR3 is 14 amino acids long. Germline CDR1 and CDR2: MNHNS and SASEGT. The CDR3 nucleotides are TGTGCCACGGCGGTGGGTAGAAGCACAGATACGCAGTATTTT. Protein product: CATAVGRSTDTQYF.

The rearrangement joins TRBV29-1 to TRBJ1-2, with 11 positions matching TRBD1. The CDR3 totals 17 residues. V shed 7 bases, J shed 3 bases, and the junction held 16 bases outside the gene matches. In germline, CDR1 is SQVTM, CDR2 ANQGSEA. The CDR3 nucleotides read TGCAGCGCCTCCTCTTGGACAGGGGGCCTTGGTGACTATGGCTACACCTTC. Protein sequence: CSASSWTGGLGDYGYTF.

The chain recombines TRBV11-3 with TRBJ2-2; perhaps TRBD2 as D (5 bases). This CDR3 region has 14 residues. Looked up from germline, CDR1 is SGHNT and CDR2 is YENEEA. V dropped 7 bases and J dropped 2 bases, with 11 bases sitting between them. CDR3: CASTKGDNTGELFF. The CDR3 DNA reads TGTGCCAGCACCAAGGGAGATAACACCGGGGAGCTGTTTTTT.

J is TRBJ1-5 and V is TRBV6-5, with D perhaps matching TRBD1 (5 bases). This CDR3 contains 15 residues. V was trimmed by 2 bases and J by 7 bases, leaving 15 bases between them. From germline, CDR1 is MNHEY and CDR2 SVGAGI. The CDR3 DNA reads TGTGCCAGCAGTTACCTGCCAGGGCTGGGACAGCCCCAGCATTTT. As protein: CASSYLPGLGQPQHF.

J is TRBJ1-4 and V is TRBV4-3, with D possibly matching TRBD1 (5 bases). The CDR3 contains 16 residues. V was shortened by 3 bases and J by 0 bases, with 11 bases between the two germline ends. Germline V gene data show CDR1 as LGHNA and CDR2 as YSLEER. The CDR3 sequence is CASSQKGVATNEKLFF. Written as DNA, the CDR3 is TGCGCCAGCAGCCAGAAAGGGGTTGCAACTAATGAAAAACTGTTTTTT.

The chain recombines TRBV2 with TRBJ2-7; TRBD1 aligns across 7 bases. The CDR3 is made up of 13 amino acids. Germline V lookup: CDR1 SNHLY, CDR2 FYNNEI. Trimming at V came to 5 bases and at J to 3 bases, leaving 4 bases not matched to a gene. In DNA, the CDR3 is TGTGCCAGCAGTCGGGACAGATACTACGAGCAGTACGTC. Translation: CASSRDRYYEQYV.

The V call is TRBV9, the J call TRBJ2-2; D perhaps matches TRBD2 (6 bases). V was shortened by 0 bases and J by 2 bases, with 8 bases between the two germline ends. Germline V gives CDR1 SGDLS, CDR2 YYNGEE. The CDR3 sequence is 15 residues long. The CDR3 protein is CASSVVGTNTGELFF. The CDR3 coding sequence is TGTGCCAGCAGCGTAGTAGGGACTAACACCGGGGAGCTGTTTTTT.

This chain connects TRBV7-2 to TRBJ1-1; maybe TRBD1 (5 bases). Germline loops: CDR1 SGHTA, CDR2 FQGNSA. Trimming removed 8 bases at V and 4 bases at J, with 14 bases between. The CDR3 sequence is 13 residues long. CDR3 protein: CASQSGGGTEAFF. The CDR3 DNA follows: TGTGCCAGCCAGTCCGGGGGGGGCACTGAAGCTTTCTTT.

The chain joins TRBV7-6 to TRBJ2-5, with 7 bases matching TRBD1. The V segment lost 5 bases and the J segment 3 bases; nucleotides outside the gene matches: 3. Germline-derived CDR1 and CDR2 are SGHVS and FNYEAQ. The CDR3 consists of 13 residues. The CDR3 loop is CASSMGQKETQYF. In nucleotides, the CDR3 is TGTGCCAGCAGCATGGGACAGAAAGAGACCCAGTACTTC.

The V and J genes are TRBV7-8 and TRBJ1-2; 7 bases are shared with TRBD1. CDR3 length: 15 amino acids. The ends lost 5 bases at V and 7 bases at J; junction bases unmatched: 13. Per germline, CDR1 SGHVS and CDR2 FQNEAQ. The CDR3 protein is CASSPEGRGRFGYTF. The DNA for the CDR3 is TGTGCCAGCAGCCCAGAGGGAAGGGGGCGCTTTGGCTACACCTTC.

The genes are TRBV19 and TRBJ1-2; D call uncertain. V lost 6 bases and J lost 4, with 15 bases in between. Looked up from germline, CDR1 is LNHDA and CDR2 is SQIVND (reference sequence). There are 14 residues in the CDR3. CDR3 sequence (DNA): TGTGCCAGTAGGATCGCCGAGGGAGTCTATGGCTACACCTTC. Protein sequence: CASRIAEGVYGYTF.

The rearrangement joins TRBV5-1 to TRBJ2-2; 8 bases map to TRBD2. V lost 3 bases, J lost 6 bases, and 13 bases stayed unmatched. The CDR3 length is 17 residues. CDR1 is SGHRS, CDR2 YFSETQ, per germline. CDR3 region: CASSSGLVGVLAGELFF. The CDR3, as DNA: TGCGCCAGCAGCTCGGGACTAGTAGGGGTTTTGGCCGGGGAGCTGTTTTTT.

The chain is built from TRBV28 and TRBJ1-6; D is uncertain. V was pared by 3 bases and J by 15 bases, with 9 bases between. The V gene's germline CDR1 is MDHEN and CDR2 SYDVKM. The CDR3 is 11 amino acids. CDR3 nucleotide sequence: TGTGCCAGCAGTTTGGAGGAGATCCTCCACTTT. Amino acid sequence: CASSLEEILHF.

The genes are TRBV2 and TRBJ2-1, with TRBD2 identical over 12 bases. The CDR3 totals 15 residues. The V and J ends lost 6 bases and 8 bases, in that order; junction bases with no gene match: 8. Germline CDR1 and CDR2: SNHLY and FYNNEI. This CDR3 reads CASRQWTSGVDEQFF. DNA of the CDR3: TGTGCCAGCAGACAATGGACTAGCGGGGTTGATGAGCAGTTCTTC.

The rearrangement links TRBV19 to TRBJ1-4, with D possibly being TRBD1 (6 bases). Germline V gives CDR1 LNHDA, CDR2 SQIVND (reference sequence). V was pared by 7 bases and J by 4 bases, with 10 bases between. CDR3 length: 13 residues. CDR3: CASTLQGNEKLFF. The CDR3 bases are TGTGCCAGTACCCTACAGGGTAATGAAAAACTGTTTTTT.

V and J are TRBV29-1 and TRBJ2-5, with TRBD2 matching 7 bases. Germline assignment: CDR1 SQVTM and CDR2 ANQGSEA. The CDR3 length is 15 residues. V was clipped by 4 bases and J by 4 bases; unmatched bases: 12. In DNA form, the CDR3 reads TGCAGCGTTGTTTCCTGGGAGGGGTTGGGAGAGACCCAGTACTTC. It yields the protein CSVVSWEGLGETQYF. Supplemented by reference TRBV29-1 and TRBJ2-5, the full variable domain reads SAVISQKPSRDICQRGTSLTIQCQVDSQVTMMFWYRQQPGQSLTLIATANQGSEATYESGFVIDKFPISRPNLTFSTLTVSNMSPEDSSIYLCSVVSWEGLGETQYFGPGTRLLVL.

The chain joins TRBV19 to TRBJ1-2, with 11 positions matching TRBD1. This CDR3 contains 14 residues. Germline assignment: CDR1 LNHDA and CDR2 SQIVND (reference sequence). With V trimmed by 4 bases and J by 7 bases, 5 bases remained unmatched. The CDR3 reads CASSTGQGAAGYTF. The CDR3 DNA reads as TGTGCCAGTAGTACTGGACAGGGGGCGGCTGGCTACACCTTC.

The CDR3 here is CASSRTGPNTEAFF. The DNA for the CDR3 is TGTGCCAGCAGCCGGACAGGCCCGAACACTGAAGCTTTCTTT. The rearrangement joins TRBV6-4 to TRBJ1-1; 7 nucleotides line up with TRBD1. After removal of 6 bases from V and 1 base from J, the junction contained 5 bases not matched to a gene. The CDR3 is made up of 14 amino acids. CDR1 is MRHNA and CDR2 is SNTAGT in the germline V gene.

This clone has only one observation. The CDR3: CASQTRGAGEQYF. CDR3 nucleotides: TGTGCCAGCCAAACCCGGGGGGCGGGCGAGCAGTACTTC. The gene calls are TRBV6-5 and TRBJ2-7; D perhaps matches TRBD2 (7 bases). The CDR3 length is 13 residues. V lost 8 bases and J 6 bases, leaving 17 bases between the germline ends. Germline V gene data show CDR1 as MNHEY and CDR2 as SVGAGI.

The V and J genes are TRBV6-5 and TRBJ2-3; perhaps TRBD2 as D (6 bases). This CDR3 contains 14 residues. The germline V and J ends were trimmed by 5 bases and 3 bases, with 12 bases remaining between them. The V gene's germline CDR1 is MNHEY and CDR2 SVGAGI. The CDR3 reads CASSRPGETDTQYF. As DNA, the CDR3 is TGTGCCAGCAGTAGACCGGGAGAAACAGATACGCAGTATTTT.

The rearrangement joins TRBV4-3 to TRBJ2-6, with D maybe TRBD1 (6 bases). Trimming took 0 bases from V and 6 from J, leaving 18 bases between them. Germline V gene data show CDR1 as LGHNA and CDR2 as YSLEER. The CDR3 covers 18 residues. CDR3 sequence (DNA): TGCGCCAGCAGCCAAGAGGGGCAGGGGCAATTTAAGGCCAACGTCCTGACTTTC. Its translation is CASSQEGQGQFKANVLTF.

The chain is built from TRBV18 and TRBJ1-2, with D possibly TRBD1 on 6 matching bases. This CDR3 region has 15 residues. Germline CDR1 and CDR2: KGHSH and LQKENI. V lost 1 base and J lost 10, with 19 bases in between. Here the CDR3 reads CASSPLSGHGNVYTF. The CDR3 coding sequence is TGTGCCAGCTCACCACTCTCGGGACATGGTAACGTCTACACCTTC.

This rearrangement joins TRBV19 to TRBJ2-7; D call uncertain. The CDR3 extends over 13 amino acids. Trimming removed 3 bases from V and 3 bases from J, with 9 bases in between. The germline CDR1 and CDR2 sequences are LNHDA and SQIVND (reference sequence). The CDR3 spells CASSIVIFYEQYF. Here the CDR3 DNA reads TGTGCCAGTAGTATCGTAATATTCTACGAGCAGTACTTC.

The chain carries TRBV2 and TRBJ1-2; 10 positions match TRBD1. The CDR3 consists of 17 residues. The V gene end was trimmed by 6 bases and the J gene end by 4 bases; junction bases not matched to a gene: 14. Germline-derived CDR1 and CDR2 are SNHLY and FYNNEI. Written as DNA, the CDR3 is TGTGCCAGCAGCCCCCGACCAGGGGACAGGGGTCCCTATGGCTACACCTTC. Amino acid sequence: CASSPRPGDRGPYGYTF.

The gene calls are TRBV6-1 and TRBJ1-1; unclear D gene. The CDR3 consists of 15 residues. The germline V gene encodes CDR1 MNHNS and CDR2 SASEGT. V lost 1 base and J 1 base, leaving 10 bases between the germline ends. The DNA for the CDR3 is TGTGCCAGCAGTGAAGGGGTACAGAGGAACACTGAAGCTTTCTTT. Its translation: CASSEGVQRNTEAFF.